This entry describes one T cell receptor (beta chain). The antigen remains unidentified. This sample is part of a study of CD8 T cell repertoires and HIV-1 epitope variants. Turning to the study itself: Each of Twenty-five Gag and Nef epitope peptides stimulated a separate culture. Controls were a CMV, EBV and flu pool, Ebola AY9, and no peptide. Equal numbers of autologous T cell-negative cells presented antigen to enriched T cells.

Germline V gene data show CDR1 as SGDLS and CDR2 as YYNGEE. CDR3 length: 11 amino acids. V shed 4 bases and J 11 bases; nucleotides not matched to a gene: 5. Assay used: immunoSEQ multiplex PCR; TCRdb lists only in-frame clones, some missing. The data contain around 5,100 clones, less than 70% of them singletons. Study-wide results and caveats: Of fewer than 10 antigen-specific beta clonotypes, more than five appeared to cross-react with escape variants.

The chain uses TRBV9 and TRBJ1-1; TRBD1 matches 7 bases. What was sequenced was cultured CD8+ T cells derived from PBMCs. The TCR sequence derives from a male donor with HIV. The CDR3 bases are TGTGCCAGCAGCCAGTCAGGGGGGGCTTTCTTT. Protein: CASSQSGGAFF.